This TCR beta chain derives from a study of cytomegalovirus exposure and HLA in healthy donors. The PCR employed 60 Vbeta primers together with 13 Jbeta primers. Using immunoSEQ multiplex PCR, the repertoire was profiled, and TCRdb retains in-frame clones only, with some absent. The data show about 190,000 clones, roughly four fifths seen once. The CDR3 is made up of 15 amino acids. CDR1 and CDR2 (germline): SNHLY, FYNNEI. Trimming removed 5 bases from V and 7 bases from J; junction bases left unmatched: 4. Input material: PBMCs. The source is a woman in her thirties in good health and CMV-seropositive. V usage is TRBV2 and J usage is TRBJ2-2, with 13 nucleotides matching TRBD2. This chain's CDR3 is CASSTSGRGIGELFF. CDR3 DNA sequence: TGTGCCAGCAGTACTAGCGGGAGGGGGATCGGGGAGCTGTTTTTT. Drawing the rest from reference TRBV2 and TRBJ2-2, the complete variable domain is EPEVTQTPSHQVTQMGQEVILRCVPISNHLYFYWYRQILGQKVEFLVSFYNNEISEKSEIFDDQFSVERPDGSNFTLKIRSTKLEDSAMYFCASSTSGRGIGELFFGEGSRLTVL.